This TCR beta chain is drawn from a study of blood T cells in healthy people across ages. Overall study results and limits: Per million T cells, the diversity of TCR beta decreased roughly linearly as age advanced.

Germline CDR1 is MNHEY and CDR2 is SVGAGI. V was shortened by 6 bases and J by 1 base, with 13 bases between the two germline ends. There are 15 residues in the CDR3. With a J-beta primer mix and a sample-barcoded 5' primer, a second PCR ran about 6 to 11 cycles. Researchers report that a template-switch adaptor with 12 random nucleotides tagged each cDNA molecule. Each CDR3 protein is one row after TCRdb ran MiXCR on the 5' RACE reads. The sample has hundreds of thousands of distinct CDR3 sequences; 24% are singletons. On this clonotype: Its antigen is not identified.

These records were also assigned to another study, of T cells of mothers and their children. That work contributes: Donation involved a few healthy Caucasian mothers and the six children that they had. For related and unrelated pairs alike, thymic selection shapes TCR recombination output similarly.

The rearrangement uses TRBV6-5 and TRBJ2-1; D uncertain. The material sequenced was blood. The TCR originated in a boy aged 5 to 17 in good health. The CDR3 spells CASRPVGQSYNEQFF. The CDR3 DNA follows: TGTGCCAGCAGACCCGTCGGTCAGTCCTACAATGAGCAGTTCTTC.